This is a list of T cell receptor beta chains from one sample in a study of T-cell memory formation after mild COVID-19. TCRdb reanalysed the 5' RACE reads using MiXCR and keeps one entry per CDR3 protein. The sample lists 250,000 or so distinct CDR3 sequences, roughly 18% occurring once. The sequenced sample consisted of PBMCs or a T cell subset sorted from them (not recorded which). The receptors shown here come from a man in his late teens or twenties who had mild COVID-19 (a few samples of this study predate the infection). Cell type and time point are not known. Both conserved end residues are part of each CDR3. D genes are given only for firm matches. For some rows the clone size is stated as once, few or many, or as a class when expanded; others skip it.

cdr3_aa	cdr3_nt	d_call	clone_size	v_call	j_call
CASSVGRTQPQHF	TGCGCCAGCAGTGTCGGGAGGACGCAGCCCCAGCATTTT	.	.	TRBV10-2	TRBJ1-5
CASSERRYTEAFF	TGTGCCAGCAGTGAGAGGAGGTACACTGAAGCTTTCTTT	.	medium-sized	TRBV2	TRBJ1-1
CSVVAVYHNEQFF	TGCAGCGTTGTGGCAGTCTACCACAATGAGCAGTTCTTC	.	many	TRBV29-1	TRBJ2-1
CASSLAGGPYEQYF	TGTGCCAGCAGCTTGGCAGGGGGCCCCTACGAGCAGTACTTC	TRBD1	many	TRBV7-2	TRBJ2-7
CAISVAGITDTQYF	TGTGCCATCAGTGTCGCAGGGATCACAGATACGCAGTATTTT	.	.	TRBV10-3	TRBJ2-3
CSARVWGGPEAFF	TGCAGTGCTAGAGTATGGGGGGGCCCTGAAGCTTTCTTT	.	.	TRBV20-1	TRBJ1-1
CASKRQGKTYGYTF	TGTGCCAGCAAGCGACAGGGAAAAACCTATGGCTACACCTTC	TRBD1	few	TRBV12-3/TRBV12-4	TRBJ1-2
CASSQGWGINQPQHF	TGCGCCAGCAGCCAAGGATGGGGAATCAATCAGCCCCAGCATTTT	.	.	TRBV4-3	TRBJ1-5
CASSSTGTGVWPPLHF	TGTGCCAGCAGCTCCACGGGGACAGGGGTTTGGCCACCCCTCCACTTT	TRBD1	.	TRBV13	TRBJ1-6
CSARDLGNSHQPQHF	TGCAGTGCTAGAGATCTCGGTAACAGCCATCAGCCCCAGCATTTT	.	few	TRBV20-1	TRBJ1-5
CASSYGGQGASGYTF	TGTGCCAGCAGTTACGGGGGACAGGGGGCCTCTGGCTACACCTTC	TRBD1	.	TRBV6-5	TRBJ1-2
CATGTGQETQYF	TGTGCCACCGGGACAGGGCAAGAGACCCAGTACTTC	TRBD1	.	TRBV10-3	TRBJ2-5
CASSYSSTDTQYF	TGTGCCAGCAGTTACTCCAGCACAGATACGCAGTATTTT	.	many	TRBV6-2/TRBV6-3	TRBJ2-3
CASSYAKRTGITDTQYF	TGTGCCAGCAGTTACGCAAAACGAACAGGAATCACAGATACGCAGTATTTT	.	.	TRBV6-5	TRBJ2-3
CSARGDSSYEQYF	TGCAGTGCCAGGGGGGACAGCTCCTACGAGCAGTACTTC	.	.	TRBV20-1	TRBJ2-7
CASSEADRGLNEKLFF	TGTGCCAGCAGTGAAGCGGACAGGGGCCTTAATGAAAAACTGTTTTTT	TRBD1	.	TRBV6-1	TRBJ1-4
CASSSLLAGSSYEQYF	TGTGCCAGCAGTTCCTTGTTAGCGGGGAGCTCCTACGAGCAGTACTTC	TRBD2	.	TRBV6-2/TRBV6-3	TRBJ2-7
CAILSGELFF	TGTGCCATCCTCTCCGGGGAGCTGTTTTTT	.	few	TRBV7-8	TRBJ2-2
CSAPRTMRKHGEQFF	TGCAGTGCTCCGCGGACGATGAGGAAGCATGGTGAGCAGTTCTTC	.	few	TRBV20-1	TRBJ2-1
CASRRQSQETQYF	TGTGCCAGCCGGCGGCAGTCCCAAGAGACCCAGTACTTC	.	.	TRBV27	TRBJ2-5
CASSLDDRGETQYF	TGTGCCAGCAGCTTAGACGACAGGGGAGAGACCCAGTACTTC	TRBD1	.	TRBV7-2	TRBJ2-5
CASSVATGTTDTQYF	TGTGCCAGCAGCGTAGCGACAGGAACCACAGATACGCAGTATTTT	.	.	TRBV9	TRBJ2-3
CASSLEGGYEQYF	TGTGCCAGCAGCTTAGAAGGGGGTTACGAGCAGTACTTC	.	many	TRBV7-2	TRBJ2-7
CASSLRPDRGYTF	TGTGCCAGCAGCCTGAGACCGGATAGGGGCTACACCTTC	.	few	TRBV7-2	TRBJ1-2
CASSQDWRAVPGYTF	TGTGCCAGCAGCCAAGATTGGAGGGCTGTCCCTGGCTACACCTTC	.	few	TRBV4-2	TRBJ1-2
CASSRTPGTHMNTGELFF	TGTGCCAGCAGCCGAACCCCCGGGACACACATGAACACCGGGGAGCTGTTTTTT	.	.	TRBV5-5	TRBJ2-2
CASSLGGANTGELFF	TGTGCCAGCAGCTTAGGAGGGGCGAACACCGGGGAGCTGTTTTTT	.	few	TRBV7-3	TRBJ2-2
CASSARGHQETQYF	TGCGCCAGCAGCGCAAGGGGGCACCAAGAGACCCAGTACTTC	TRBD1	few	TRBV4-1	TRBJ2-5
CASTSHGTASYNEQFF	TGTGCCAGCACCTCTCACGGGACTGCCTCCTACAATGAGCAGTTCTTC	.	.	TRBV2	TRBJ2-1
CASSFGESYEQYF	TGTGCCAGTAGTTTCGGGGAGTCCTACGAGCAGTACTTC	.	.	TRBV19	TRBJ2-7
CAFRTAGTDTQYF	TGTGCCTTTCGAACGGCGGGGACAGATACGCAGTATTTT	.	.	TRBV5-6	TRBJ2-3